This T cell receptor beta chain was observed in a study of breast tumors, draining lymph nodes, adjacent tissues. Broader study findings: Compared with lymph nodes, tumors were less diverse; compared with nontumor tissue, more.

TCRdb processed the multiplex PCR reads anew with MiXCR; each CDR3 protein has one entry. Among 75,000 to 100,000 distinct CDR3 sequences listed, about 21% were seen once. V lost 4 bases and J 0 bases, leaving 21 bases between the germline ends. Germline loops: CDR1 SGDLS, CDR2 YYNGEE. There are 18 residues in the CDR3. Breast cancer patients provided tissue from their axillary draining lymph nodes. This clonotype appeared many times. The antigen is not known. The clonotype originates from a female donor with breast cancer. Some clones in this sample may be carry-over from other donors' samples. The sample was axillary lymph node tissue. The chain employs TRBV9 and TRBJ2-3, with D perhaps being TRBD1 or TRBD2 (7 bases each). CDR3 in DNA: TGTGCCAGCAGCCTCAGGGGGGGTGGCGAAACTAGCACAGATACGCAGTATTTT. This sequence encodes CASSLRGGGETSTDTQYF.